This T cell receptor beta chain originates from a study of T cell responses to AZD1222 COVID-19 vaccine. The trim removed 3 bases at V and 0 bases at J, leaving 8 bases unmatched. Per germline, CDR1 SGHRS and CDR2 YFSETQ. This CDR3 region has 18 residues. Notes on this clone: Its antigen is as yet unknown.

General study results and limits: Only a handful of AZD1222 recipients, about six in all, had baseline seropositivity.

Clones were read by immunoSEQ multiplex PCR, and TCRdb kept only the in-frame ones, dropping some. The sample yields 150,000 to 200,000 clones, 93% seen once. This clonotype was sampled from an adult in good health. The rearrangement links TRBV5-1 to TRBJ2-7, with 14 positions matching TRBD2. The source material was peripheral blood, sampled on day 0 of AZD1222 vaccination. In DNA form, the CDR3 reads TGCGCCAGCAGCTCTGGGACTAGCGGGGGATACACCTCCTACGAGCAGTACTTC. It yields the protein CASSSGTSGGYTSYEQYF.